What follows are 17 T cell receptor beta chains derived from one specimen sequenced in a study of post-analysis software for immune sequencing data. Study results and limitations: Four or five TRBV segments were more frequent in patients than controls; TRBV5-6, TRBV5-1 and TRBV20-1 belonged to this group.

Which antigens these TCRs recognize remains unknown. Unique molecular identifiers were present in the TCR beta cDNA libraries. TCRdb analysed the PCR reads with MiXCR anew, one entry per CDR3 protein. The sample consists of about 770,000 distinct CDR3 sequences, more than 45% of them appearing once. Material: blood. The source is a girl between 5 and 17 years old with multiple sclerosis.

This clonotype was counted at least ten times. The chain couples TRBV29-1 to TRBJ2-5; D remains ambiguous. V was shortened by 3 bases and J by 4 bases, with 6 bases between the two germline ends. This CDR3 has 11 amino acids. The V gene's germline CDR1 is SQVTM and CDR2 ANQGSEA. In DNA form, the CDR3 reads TGCAGCGTTGAGGGTTTAGAGACCCAGTACTTC. It yields the protein CSVEGLETQYF.

This clonotype was seen more than once but under ten times. J is TRBJ2-4 and V is TRBV4-1; TRBD2 is a possible D gene (6 bases). The CDR3 covers 19 residues. Germline V lookup: CDR1 MGHRA, CDR2 YSYEKL. The V end lost 4 bases, the J end lost 1 base, and 23 bases lay between the germline ends. The DNA for the CDR3 is TGCGCCAGCAGCCCCGGCGGTCGCTCGGGAGCTCGGGCCAAAAACATTCAGTACTTC. Its translation: CASSPGGRSGARAKNIQYF.

This clonotype was observed a few times. This chain uses TRBV20-1 with TRBJ1-1; 7 positions agree with TRBD1. The CDR3 contains 11 residues. The germline CDR1 and CDR2 sequences are DFQATT and SNEGSKA (reference sequence). V was pared by 5 bases and J by 6 bases, with 3 bases of the junction left unmatched. This chain's CDR3 is CSAPTGPEAFF. CDR3 nucleotide sequence: TGCAGTGCTCCGACAGGGCCTGAAGCTTTCTTT.

As for this clonotype: Compared with germline, one end of the junction differs, possibly owing to a read error. The genes are TRBV7-9 and TRBJ2-2; D is perhaps TRBD2 (6 bases). From germline, CDR1 is SEHNR and CDR2 FQNEAQ (reference sequence). The CDR3 contains 14 residues. CDR3: CASSLDLPGGERFF. CDR3 nucleotide sequence: TGTGCCAGCAGCTTAGATTTGCCCGGCGGGGAGCGGTTTTTT.

The V call is TRBV6-2 or TRBV6-3, the J call TRBJ2-1; TRBD2 agrees at 13 bases. Germline loops: CDR1 MNHEY, CDR2 SVGEGT. The V and J ends lost 2 bases and 7 bases, in that order; junction bases with no gene match: 11. The CDR3 runs 18 residues. CDR3 sequence: CASSYEGLAGTTRNEQFF. For the CDR3, the DNA is TGTGCCAGCAGTTACGAGGGACTAGCGGGGACTACAAGGAATGAGCAGTTCTTC.

V gene TRBV5-1 combines with J gene TRBJ2-7; D might be TRBD1 (6 bases). V lost 10 bases, J lost 3 bases, and 17 bases lay in between. The germline V gene has CDR1 SGHRS and CDR2 YFSETQ. The CDR3 consists of 13 residues. The CDR3 loop is CASQGDWNYEQYF. CDR3 nucleotides: TGCGCCTCACAGGGTGATTGGAACTACGAGCAGTACTTC.

The chain couples TRBV6-1 to TRBJ2-5; 11 nucleotides line up with TRBD2. There are 14 residues in the CDR3. Trimming took 7 bases from V and 5 from J; bases not matched to a gene: 6. Germline values: CDR1 MNHNS, CDR2 SASEGT. The CDR3 loop reads CASTPLAGGETQYF. As DNA, the CDR3 is TGTGCCAGCACCCCCTTAGCGGGAGGGGAGACCCAGTACTTC.

V and J are TRBV15 and TRBJ2-1; either TRBD1 or TRBD2 may supply D (5 bases each). Trimming removed 2 bases from V and 9 bases from J, with 8 bases in between. The CDR3 runs 12 residues. The germline V gene has CDR1 LNHNV and CDR2 YYDKDF (reference sequence). The CDR3 sequence is CATSRIGAEQFF. CDR3 nucleotides: TGTGCCACCAGCAGAATCGGGGCTGAGCAGTTCTTC.

The CDR3 DNA is TGTGCCAGCAGTTTGTCCAGGAACTTGGGGGAGACCCAGTACTTC. Its protein is CASSLSRNLGETQYF. The chain uses TRBV12-3 or TRBV12-4 and TRBJ2-5; D ambiguous. V lost 3 bases and J 5 bases, leaving 16 bases between the germline ends. The CDR3 covers 15 residues.

The V gene is TRBV9, the J gene TRBJ2-5; D possibly corresponds to TRBD1 (5 bases). Germline V gene sequence: CDR1 SGDLS, CDR2 YYNGEE. The germline V and J ends were trimmed by 0 bases and 0 bases, with 9 bases remaining between them. The CDR3 is 15 residues long. DNA for the CDR3: TGTGCCAGCAGCGTAGCACCGACAGACCAAGAGACCCAGTACTTC. Protein product: CASSVAPTDQETQYF.

The sample holds a few counts of this clonotype. V and J are TRBV29-1 and TRBJ2-1, with 11 positions matching TRBD1. CDR3 size: 14 residues. With V trimmed by 6 bases and J by 5 bases, 6 bases remained unmatched. Germline CDR1 is SQVTM and CDR2 is ANQGSEA. CDR3 coding DNA: TGCAGCGTAATGGGACAGGGGGACCACAATGAGCAGTTCTTC. Amino acid sequence: CSVMGQGDHNEQFF.

The chain joins TRBV7-8 to TRBJ2-1, with D perhaps TRBD1 (5 bases). This CDR3 has 16 amino acids. Trimming stripped 4 bases from V and 0 bases from J, with 13 bases between. Looked up from germline, CDR1 is SGHVS and CDR2 is FQNEAQ. The CDR3 loop reads CASSSEQVSSYNEQFF. In nucleotides, the CDR3 is TGTGCCAGCAGCTCAGAACAGGTTAGCTCCTACAATGAGCAGTTCTTC.

The rearrangement uses TRBV15 and TRBJ2-4, with 12 bases aligning to TRBD1. J lost 3 bases, V lost 3 bases, and 3 bases had no gene match. The CDR3 extends over 16 amino acids. Per the germline V gene, CDR1 is LNHNV and CDR2 is YYDKDF (reference sequence). CDR3 DNA: TGTGCCACCAGCAGGGGACAGGGGGCGATCAAAAACATTCAGTACTTC. It translates to CATSRGQGAIKNIQYF.

The chain employs TRBV13 and TRBJ2-1; no definite D call. V was pared by 5 bases and J by 4 bases, with 18 bases between. CDR1 is PRHDT, CDR2 FYEKMQ, per germline (reference sequence). The CDR3 length is 16 residues. Here the CDR3 reads CASSLSSEFSYNEQFF. The CDR3 coding sequence is TGTGCCAGCAGCCTATCTTCGGAGTTCTCGTACAATGAGCAGTTCTTC.

The chain carries TRBV12-3 or TRBV12-4 and TRBJ1-6; D is unresolved. V was cut by 5 bases and J by 7 bases, with 9 bases left in between. The CDR3 extends over 13 amino acids. DNA of the CDR3: TGTGCCAGCAGTCCTGTACAGAATTCACCCCTCCACTTT. This sequence encodes CASSPVQNSPLHF.

At least ten counts were recorded for this clonotype. This chain joins TRBV6-6 and TRBJ2-2; 10 bases are a match to TRBD2. The length of the CDR3 is 15 residues. With V trimmed by 7 bases and J by 6 bases, 8 bases remained unmatched. CDR1 is MNHNY and CDR2 is SVGAGI in the germline V gene (reference sequence). The CDR3 loop is CASNPTGLASGELFF. CDR3 in DNA: TGTGCCAGCAATCCAACGGGACTAGCGTCCGGGGAGCTGTTTTTT.

The chain couples TRBV10-3 to TRBJ2-5, with unresolved D. CDR3 length: 14 residues. The germline CDR1 and CDR2 sequences are ENHRY and SYGVKD. V lost 2 bases, J lost 2 bases, and 9 bases lay in between. DNA for the CDR3: TGTGCCATCAGTGAGCGCGGAAATCAAGAGACCCAGTACTTC. It encodes CAISERGNQETQYF.